This T cell receptor beta chain was captured in a study of T cells in Graves' hyperthyroidism and ophthalmopathy. CDR3 length: 15 amino acids. Between the trimmed V and J ends, which lost 5 bases and 5 bases, there was a span of 16 bases. The V gene's germline CDR1 is MNHNS and CDR2 SASEGT. Amplification of TCR beta CDR3 regions was performed using RNA transcripts as template. The TCR CDR3 was amplified in a first-round RT-PCR using the HTBI primer set. TCRdb called the multiplex PCR reads again in MiXCR, with one record for every CDR3 protein. The sample contains 600,000 to 850,000 distinct CDR3 sequences, around 19% of which appear only once.

The TCR sequence derives from a woman in her 50s with Graves' hyperthyroidism that later progressed to Graves' ophthalmopathy. Specimen: blood. The chain recombines TRBV6-1 with TRBJ2-4; perhaps TRBD1 as D (5 bases). The CDR3 spells CASSPRGSSQNIQYF. As DNA, the CDR3 is TGTGCCAGCAGTCCTAGGGGTAGTAGCCAAAACATTCAGTACTTC.